This is a list of T cell receptor beta chains from one sample in a study of early T cells in non-severe SARS-CoV-2 infection. TCRdb re-called the 5' RACE reads with MiXCR, one entry per CDR3 protein. Altogether about 17,000 distinct CDR3 sequences are present, around 6% being singletons, with the ten largest covering less than 8%. The sample consisted of whole blood, taken at baseline. The origin of the receptors is an adult who was a healthcare worker with PCR-confirmed SARS-CoV-2 infection or an uninfected control (not recorded which). CDR3s include the opening cysteine and the closing phenylalanine or tryptophan. The D gene is left open where the match is weak. Clone size appears in some rows only: once, few, many, or a class for an expanded clone.

j_gene: TRBJ2-5; abundance: many; v_gene: TRBV9; len: 15; d_gene: NA; CDR3nt: TGTGCCAGCAGCGAGGGACTGTCGTACCAAGAGACCCAGTACTTC; CDR3aa: CASSEGLSYQETQYF
j_gene: TRBJ1-1; abundance: many; v_gene: TRBV9; len: 12; d_gene: NA; CDR3nt: TGTGCCAGCAGCGTAGCCAGCACTGAAGCTTTCTTT; CDR3aa: CASSVASTEAFF
j_gene: TRBJ1-4; abundance: many; v_gene: TRBV10-2; len: 15; d_gene: TRBD1; CDR3nt: TGCGCCAGCAGCACAGGGGCTTGGACTAATGAAAAACTGTTTTTT; CDR3aa: CASSTGAWTNEKLFF
j_gene: TRBJ2-7; abundance: few; v_gene: TRBV10-3; len: 14; d_gene: NA; CDR3nt: TGTGCCATCAGTGTGGGGACTGCCGGCTACGAGCAGTACTTC; CDR3aa: CAISVGTAGYEQYF
j_gene: TRBJ2-3; abundance: many; v_gene: TRBV7-2; len: 16; d_gene: NA; CDR3nt: TGTGCCAGCAGCTTAGCGTTTGGGGGGGCCGGGATCGCGCAGTATTTT; CDR3aa: CASSLAFGGAGIAQYF
j_gene: TRBJ2-3; abundance: many; v_gene: TRBV7-9; len: 14; d_gene: NA; CDR3nt: TGTGCCAGCAGCTTTGCAGTCAGCACAGATACGCAGTATTTT; CDR3aa: CASSFAVSTDTQYF
j_gene: TRBJ2-5; abundance: many; v_gene: TRBV12-3/TRBV12-4; len: 13; d_gene: NA; CDR3nt: TGTGCCAGCAGTCCCGGGGGAGTGGAGACCCAGTACTTC; CDR3aa: CASSPGGVETQYF
j_gene: TRBJ1-1; abundance: many; v_gene: TRBV15; len: 19; d_gene: NA; CDR3nt: TGTGCCACCAGCAGAGATCTGGCCCTTGGGGTTCCTAGGGATCTTGAAGCTTTCTTT; CDR3aa: CATSRDLALGVPRDLEAFF
j_gene: TRBJ2-7; abundance: medium-sized; v_gene: TRBV20-1; len: 13; d_gene: NA; CDR3nt: TGCAGTGCTAGCACAGGCGCCTACTACGAGCAGTACTTC; CDR3aa: CSASTGAYYEQYF
j_gene: TRBJ2-3; abundance: NA; v_gene: TRBV6-4; len: 15; d_gene: NA; CDR3nt: TGTGCCAGCAGTGACGGGGGACTTAGCACAGATACGCAGTATTTT; CDR3aa: CASSDGGLSTDTQYF
j_gene: TRBJ1-5; abundance: many; v_gene: TRBV6-5; len: 13; d_gene: NA; CDR3nt: TGTGCCAGCAGTCCCCAAGGCAATCAGCCCCAGCATTTT; CDR3aa: CASSPQGNQPQHF
j_gene: TRBJ1-6; abundance: many; v_gene: TRBV14; len: 16; d_gene: TRBD1; CDR3nt: TGTGCCAGCAGCCTTAGACAGGGGGCGATGAATTCACCCCTCCACTTT; CDR3aa: CASSLRQGAMNSPLHF